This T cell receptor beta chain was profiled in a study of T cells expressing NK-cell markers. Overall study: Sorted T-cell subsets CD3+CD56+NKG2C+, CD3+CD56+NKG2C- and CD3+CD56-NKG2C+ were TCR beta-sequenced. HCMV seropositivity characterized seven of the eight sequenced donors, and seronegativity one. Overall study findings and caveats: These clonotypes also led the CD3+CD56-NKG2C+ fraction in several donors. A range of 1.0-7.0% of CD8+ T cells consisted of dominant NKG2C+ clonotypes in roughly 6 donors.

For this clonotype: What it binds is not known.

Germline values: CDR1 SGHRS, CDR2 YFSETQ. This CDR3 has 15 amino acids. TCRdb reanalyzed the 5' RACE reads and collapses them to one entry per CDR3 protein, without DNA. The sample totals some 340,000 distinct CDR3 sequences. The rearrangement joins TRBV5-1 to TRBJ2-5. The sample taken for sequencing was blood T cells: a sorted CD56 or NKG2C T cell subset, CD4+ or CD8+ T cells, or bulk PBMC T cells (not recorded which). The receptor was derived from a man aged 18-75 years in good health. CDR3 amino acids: CASRYGITHQETQYF.